This T cell receptor (beta chain) was recorded in a study of graft-versus-host responses after intestinal transplantation. Findings and caveats of the study: Early declines in HvG clones that occurred post-transplant were associated with peak circulating GvH clone levels.

Points on this clone: As yet, its antigen is unknown.

V dropped 5 bases and J dropped 6; count of bases not matched to a gene: 6. The CDR3 has 15 residues. Germline loops: CDR1 MNHNY, CDR2 SVGAGI (reference sequence). Clones were sequenced by immunoSEQ multiplex PCR, and TCRdb holds only the in-frame ones, with some missing. Altogether approximately 120,000 clones are present, 85% to 95% being singletons, with the ten largest covering approximately 0.17%. The sequence derives from a human donor who received an intestinal transplant. The V gene is TRBV6-6, the J gene TRBJ2-1, with 11 bases lining up with TRBD1. Source: unstimulated CD4+ T cells sorted from spleen or lymph node cells, taken before intestinal transplant. CDR3 nucleotides: TGTGCCAGCAGTCTTGGGACAGGGGGGCCCAATGAGCAGTTCTTC. Amino acids: CASSLGTGGPNEQFF.